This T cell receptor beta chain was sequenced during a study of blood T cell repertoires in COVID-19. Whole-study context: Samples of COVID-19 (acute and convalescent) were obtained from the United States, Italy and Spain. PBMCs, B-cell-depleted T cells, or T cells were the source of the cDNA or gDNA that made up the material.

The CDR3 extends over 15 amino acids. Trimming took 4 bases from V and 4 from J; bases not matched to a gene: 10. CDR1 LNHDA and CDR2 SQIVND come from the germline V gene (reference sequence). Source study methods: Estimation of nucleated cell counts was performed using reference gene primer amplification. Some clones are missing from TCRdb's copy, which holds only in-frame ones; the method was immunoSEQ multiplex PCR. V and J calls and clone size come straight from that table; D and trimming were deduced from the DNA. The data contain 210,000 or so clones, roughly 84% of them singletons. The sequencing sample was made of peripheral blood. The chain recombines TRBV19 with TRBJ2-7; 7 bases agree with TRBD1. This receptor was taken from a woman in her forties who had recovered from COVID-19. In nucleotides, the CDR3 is TGTGCCAGTAGTAGGACAGGTCAGGGGGAATACGAGCAGTACTTC. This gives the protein CASSRTGQGEYEQYF. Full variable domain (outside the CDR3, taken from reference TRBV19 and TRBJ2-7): DGGITQSPKYLFRKEGQNVTLSCEQNLNHDAMYWYRQDPGQGLRLIYYSQIVNDFQKGDIAEGYSVSREKKESFPLTVTSAQKNPTAFYLCASSRTGQGEYEQYFGPGTRLTVT.